This T cell receptor beta chain was captured in a study of PD-L1 blockade in urothelial cancer. Losses at the gene ends were 3 bases for V and 7 bases for J; bases not matched to a gene: 12. The V gene's germline CDR1 is SGHRS and CDR2 YFSETQ. This CDR3 has 15 residues. The table came from immunoSEQ multiplex PCR; TCRdb's copy has only in-frame clones and leaves some out. The sample yields 80,000 to 95,000 clones, roughly 85% seen once. Time point of the sample: peripheral blood 6 weeks after treatment start. The chain employs TRBV5-1 and TRBJ1-2, with TRBD1 matching 7 bases. The TCR comes from a man aged 65-85 years with urothelial cancer. The sample here was PBMCs, taken around atezolizumab (anti-PD-L1) treatment. The CDR3 DNA reads TGCGCCAGCAGCTCCTCAGGGGGTCTAATACGTGGCTACACCTTC. Translation gives CASSSSGGLIRGYTF.